This T cell receptor (beta chain) was identified in a study of blood T cell repertoires in COVID-19. Turning to the study itself: Whether acute or convalescent, the COVID-19 samples came from the United States, Italy and Spain.

Using immunoSEQ multiplex PCR, the repertoire was profiled, and TCRdb retains in-frame clones only, with some absent. This sample has about 98,000 clones; about 90% occur once, and the top ten carry 4% to 5.5%. V dropped 1 base and J dropped 7 bases, with 9 bases sitting between them. The CDR3 contains 13 residues. The V gene's germline CDR1 is SGHDT and CDR2 YYEEEE. The receptor was derived from a man between 65 and 85 years old with acute or convalescent COVID-19. Sequencing used peripheral blood. This chain connects TRBV5-6 to TRBJ1-3; weak D call: TRBD1 (6 bases). The CDR3: CASSLYRANTIYF. The CDR3 nucleotides are TGTGCCAGCAGCTTGTACAGGGCCAACACCATATATTTT. Looking up the rest from reference TRBV5-6 and TRBJ1-3 gives the full variable domain: DAGVTQSPTHLIKTRGQQVTLRCSPKSGHDTVSWYQQALGQGPQFIFQYYEEEERQRGNFPDRFSGHQFPNYSSELNVNALLLGDSALYLCASSLYRANTIYFGEGSWLTVV.